This T cell receptor beta chain was sequenced in a study of blood T cell repertoires in COVID-19. Study summary: Researchers got acute and convalescent COVID-19 samples from the United States, Italy and Spain.

Data came from immunoSEQ multiplex PCR; TCRdb stores just in-frame clones and leaves some out. The sample has approximately 440,000 clones, 90% seen once. Germline CDR1 reads SNHLY; CDR2 reads FYNNEI. The CDR3 spans 14 residues. The trim removed 1 base at V and 8 bases at J, leaving 7 bases unmatched. Recovered participants had two consecutive negative NP/OP PCR tests, healthcare professional clearance, or symptom resolution. This clone was seen only once. The source is a man younger than 30 who had recovered from COVID-19. V and J are TRBV2 and TRBJ1-2; 7 nucleotides agree with TRBD1. Sequenced input: PBMCs or T cells enriched from blood (not recorded which). CDR3 nucleotides: TGTGCCAGCAGTGAAGTCCCAGGGGGAGAGGGCTACACCTTC. Encoded protein: CASSEVPGGEGYTF.